This T cell receptor beta chain appears in the sequencing data of a study of blood T cells in healthy people across ages. General study results and limits: In long-lived donors, naive CD4+ cell counts and diversity exceeded those of aged donors.

A second roughly 6 to 12 cycle PCR used barcoded and J-beta primers. One entry per CDR3 protein, called by TCRdb with MiXCR from the 5' RACE reads. This sample has 850,000 to 1,000,000 distinct CDR3 sequences, with 51% found just once. V was pared by 6 bases and J by 4 bases, with 19 bases between. This CDR3 has 16 amino acids. Germline assignment: CDR1 MDHEN and CDR2 SYDVKM. In the case of this clonotype: Its antigen remains unknown.

The sequenced sample was blood. The TCR sequence derives from an older woman in good health. The gene calls are TRBV28 and TRBJ2-1; no clear D. CDR3 sequence (DNA): TGTGCCAGCAGCCTGACCTATGAGAGAGTTTACAATGAGCAGTTCTTC. Its translation: CASSLTYERVYNEQFF.